This is a list of T cell receptor beta chains from one sample in a study of shared clonotypes between healthy human individuals. Measured with immunoSEQ multiplex PCR; TCRdb has only the in-frame clones, and not every one. This sample has approximately 97,000 clones, with around 67% found just once. Sequencing was carried out using memory CD8+ T cells sorted from blood. Receptors were obtained from a man under 40 in good health. Each CDR3 is given with its conserved first and last residue. Each record gives: D gene, J gene, V gene, clone size, CDR3 DNA, CDR3 protein. D genes are given only for firm matches. The listing skips clone size in some rows; elsewhere it reads once, few, many or a size class.

d_call: TRBD2
j_call: TRBJ2-1
v_call: TRBV7-6
clone_size: .
cdr3_nt: TGTGCCAGCAGCCCCCGACCGGGACTAGCGGGATATTCCCACAATGAGCAGTTCTTC
cdr3_aa: CASSPRPGLAGYSHNEQFF

d_call: .
j_call: TRBJ2-7
v_call: TRBV28
clone_size: .
cdr3_nt: TGTGCCAGCAGTTTTCAGCCAGGGCGTATCGCCATCGAGCAGTACTTC
cdr3_aa: CASSFQPGRIAIEQYF

d_call: .
j_call: TRBJ2-6
v_call: TRBV12-5
clone_size: .
cdr3_nt: TGTGCTAGTGGTTTCAGTTGTGCAGGACAAAGTCGGGCCAACGTCCTGACTTTC
cdr3_aa: CASGFSCAGQSRANVLTF

d_call: .
j_call: TRBJ1-1
v_call: TRBV7-9
clone_size: .
cdr3_nt: TGTGCCAGCAGCTTAGAGGGGGACACTGAAGCTTTCTTT
cdr3_aa: CASSLEGDTEAFF

d_call: .
j_call: TRBJ2-1
v_call: TRBV7-2
clone_size: many
cdr3_nt: TGTGCCAGCGGACCCCGGGACGGACCCAATGAGCAGTTCTTC
cdr3_aa: CASGPRDGPNEQFF

d_call: .
j_call: TRBJ2-7
v_call: TRBV10-2
clone_size: .
cdr3_nt: TGCGCCAGCATCCATGGGGCTAGCAGCCACGAGCAGTACTTC
cdr3_aa: CASIHGASSHEQYF

d_call: .
j_call: TRBJ2-3
v_call: TRBV28
clone_size: .
cdr3_nt: TGTGCCAGCAGTAAAGGGGCAACTAGCACAGATACGCAGTATTTT
cdr3_aa: CASSKGATSTDTQYF

d_call: TRBD2
j_call: TRBJ2-1
v_call: TRBV11-3
clone_size: .
cdr3_nt: TGTGCCAGCAGCCGAGGACTAGCGGGAGTTGAGCAGTTCTTC
cdr3_aa: CASSRGLAGVEQFF

d_call: .
j_call: TRBJ2-7
v_call: TRBV4-1
clone_size: few
cdr3_nt: TGCGCCAGCAGCCAATCGGCGGATAACTACGGCGAGCAGTACTTC
cdr3_aa: CASSQSADNYGEQYF

d_call: .
j_call: TRBJ2-7
v_call: TRBV27
clone_size: few
cdr3_nt: TGTGCCAGCAGCCCGTCCAGGGCCTACGAGCAGTACTTC
cdr3_aa: CASSPSRAYEQYF

d_call: .
j_call: TRBJ1-1
v_call: TRBV7-6
clone_size: .
cdr3_nt: TGTGCCAGCAGCTTAGCGGGATTAACTGAAGCTTTCTTT
cdr3_aa: CASSLAGLTEAFF

d_call: .
j_call: TRBJ2-1
v_call: TRBV27
clone_size: .
cdr3_nt: TGTGCCAGCAGTTTATCGTGGGCTAGCGAGGGGAATGAGCAGTTCTTC
cdr3_aa: CASSLSWASEGNEQFF

d_call: TRBD1
j_call: TRBJ2-1
v_call: TRBV19
clone_size: .
cdr3_nt: TGTGCCAGTACCCCTGACAGGGTGGACAATGAGCAGTTCTTC
cdr3_aa: CASTPDRVDNEQFF

d_call: .
j_call: TRBJ1-1
v_call: TRBV28
clone_size: .
cdr3_nt: TGTGCCAGCAGCGTCGGGAAGAGCAGGGCTTTCTTT
cdr3_aa: CASSVGKSRAFF

d_call: .
j_call: TRBJ2-5
v_call: TRBV11-2
clone_size: .
cdr3_nt: TGTGCCAGCAGCTTAGTGGGGGAGTCTTGGGAGACCCAGTACTTC
cdr3_aa: CASSLVGESWETQYF

d_call: .
j_call: TRBJ2-1
v_call: TRBV4-2
clone_size: .
cdr3_nt: TGTGCCAGCAGCCAAGAAGGCAGGGGGGGCTACAATGAGCAGTTCTTC
cdr3_aa: CASSQEGRGGYNEQFF

d_call: .
j_call: TRBJ2-7
v_call: TRBV2
clone_size: .
cdr3_nt: TGTGCCGGGGGGGGCTTCTCCTACGAGCAGTACTTC
cdr3_aa: CAGGGFSYEQYF

d_call: .
j_call: TRBJ1-1
v_call: TRBV29-1
clone_size: once
cdr3_nt: TGCAGCGCAGGACTGGTGCGCGGAGCCGCTGAAGCTTTCTTT
cdr3_aa: CSAGLVRGAAEAFF

d_call: .
j_call: TRBJ2-1
v_call: TRBV7-9
clone_size: .
cdr3_nt: TGTGCCAGCAGCTTAGAAGGGGTACCATTAGGTGAGCAGTTCTTC
cdr3_aa: CASSLEGVPLGEQFF

d_call: .
j_call: TRBJ2-5
v_call: TRBV7-9
clone_size: .
cdr3_nt: TGTGCCAGCAGCTTCAGGGGGGCCAAAGAGACCCAGTACTTC
cdr3_aa: CASSFRGAKETQYF

d_call: .
j_call: TRBJ2-2
v_call: TRBV7-8
clone_size: .
cdr3_nt: TGTGCCAGCAGCTTTAGCGGAAACACCGGGGAGCTGTTTTTT
cdr3_aa: CASSFSGNTGELFF

d_call: .
j_call: TRBJ1-1
v_call: TRBV2
clone_size: .
cdr3_nt: TGTGCCAGCAGTGATTCACGACTCGAGGAAGCTTTCTTT
cdr3_aa: CASSDSRLEEAFF

d_call: .
j_call: TRBJ2-5
v_call: TRBV9
clone_size: .
cdr3_nt: TGTGCCAGCAGTCTTGGGGAAACGGTCCAAGAGACCCAGTACTTC
cdr3_aa: CASSLGETVQETQYF

d_call: TRBD2
j_call: TRBJ2-1
v_call: TRBV5-1
clone_size: .
cdr3_nt: TGCGCCAGCAGCCTAGCGGATAACAATGAGCAGTTCTTC
cdr3_aa: CASSLADNNEQFF

d_call: .
j_call: TRBJ1-5
v_call: TRBV27
clone_size: .
cdr3_nt: TGTGCCAGCAGTTTGGTCGGGGCAAATAGCAATCAGCCCCAGCATTTT
cdr3_aa: CASSLVGANSNQPQHF

d_call: TRBD2
j_call: TRBJ2-1
v_call: TRBV30
clone_size: few
cdr3_nt: TGTGCCTGGAGTCGGGATAGCGGGAGTTCGAATGAGCAGTTCTTC
cdr3_aa: CAWSRDSGSSNEQFF

d_call: TRBD2
j_call: TRBJ2-1
v_call: TRBV5-1
clone_size: few
cdr3_nt: TGCGCCAGCAGCCCATATATGGCTAGCGGGAGGGCCCATGAGCAGTTCTTC
cdr3_aa: CASSPYMASGRAHEQFF

d_call: .
j_call: TRBJ2-1
v_call: TRBV27
clone_size: once
cdr3_nt: TGTGCCAGCAGTCCACTAGGGGTAGGGCAGTTCTTC
cdr3_aa: CASSPLGVGQFF

d_call: .
j_call: TRBJ1-5
v_call: TRBV19
clone_size: few
cdr3_nt: TGTGCCAGTAAGGCCACTGATCAAGGGGGCAATCAGCCCCAGCATTTT
cdr3_aa: CASKATDQGGNQPQHF

d_call: .
j_call: TRBJ1-1
v_call: TRBV30
clone_size: .
cdr3_nt: TGTGCCTGGAGTATGGCTAAGAACACTGAAGCTTTCTTT
cdr3_aa: CAWSMAKNTEAFF

d_call: .
j_call: TRBJ1-1
v_call: TRBV13
clone_size: .
cdr3_nt: TGTGCCAGCAGCCTGGGGCGGGGGAACACTGAAGCTTTCTTT
cdr3_aa: CASSLGRGNTEAFF

d_call: TRBD2
j_call: TRBJ2-7
v_call: TRBV28
clone_size: .
cdr3_nt: TGTGCCAGCAGTTTAACTAGCGGTAGGAGCTCCTACGAGCAGTACTTC
cdr3_aa: CASSLTSGRSSYEQYF

d_call: .
j_call: TRBJ1-1
v_call: TRBV4-3
clone_size: many
cdr3_nt: TGCGCCAGCAGCCCTACAGGTCTCACTGAAGCTTTCTTT
cdr3_aa: CASSPTGLTEAFF

d_call: .
j_call: TRBJ2-6
v_call: TRBV11-1
clone_size: .
cdr3_nt: TGTGCCAGCTCCCAACTCTCTGGGGCCAACGTCCTGACTTTC
cdr3_aa: CASSQLSGANVLTF

d_call: TRBD1
j_call: TRBJ2-7
v_call: TRBV7-9
clone_size: .
cdr3_nt: TGTGCCAGCAGCCAGGGGGACGAGCAGTACTTC
cdr3_aa: CASSQGDEQYF

d_call: .
j_call: TRBJ1-2
v_call: TRBV9
clone_size: once
cdr3_nt: TGTGCCAGCAGCGTATCCCCCATGGACGTCTTTAACTATGGCTACACCTTC
cdr3_aa: CASSVSPMDVFNYGYTF

d_call: .
j_call: TRBJ2-7
v_call: TRBV6-5
clone_size: .
cdr3_nt: TGTGCCAGCAGGTCGACAGATTACGAGCAGTACTTC
cdr3_aa: CASRSTDYEQYF

d_call: .
j_call: TRBJ2-7
v_call: TRBV7-9
clone_size: few
cdr3_nt: TGTGCCAGCAGCTATGGGACTGGCTCCTACGAGCAGTACTTC
cdr3_aa: CASSYGTGSYEQYF

d_call: TRBD2
j_call: TRBJ2-1
v_call: TRBV7-2
clone_size: few
cdr3_nt: TGTGCCAGCAGCTCCGGACTAGCGGGAGTTGAGCAGTTCTTC
cdr3_aa: CASSSGLAGVEQFF

d_call: TRBD1
j_call: TRBJ2-2
v_call: TRBV18
clone_size: .
cdr3_nt: TGTGCCAGCTCACCACCCGACAGGGGAATATTGACCGGGGAGCTGTTTTTT
cdr3_aa: CASSPPDRGILTGELFF

d_call: .
j_call: TRBJ2-7
v_call: TRBV19
clone_size: .
cdr3_nt: TGTGCCAGTAGTATTTGGGCTAGCCCCTACTACGAGCAGTACTTC
cdr3_aa: CASSIWASPYYEQYF

d_call: .
j_call: TRBJ2-1
v_call: TRBV13
clone_size: .
cdr3_nt: TGTGCCAGCAGCTCCTCGGGGCCTACCGGTGAGCAGTTCTTC
cdr3_aa: CASSSSGPTGEQFF

d_call: .
j_call: TRBJ2-2
v_call: TRBV7-2
clone_size: few
cdr3_nt: TGTGCCAGCACTAACACCGGGGAGCTGTTTTTT
cdr3_aa: CASTNTGELFF

d_call: .
j_call: TRBJ2-3
v_call: TRBV5-1
clone_size: .
cdr3_nt: TGCGCCAGCAGCTGGGGGGAATTTAGCACAGATACGCAGTATTTT
cdr3_aa: CASSWGEFSTDTQYF

d_call: .
j_call: TRBJ2-1
v_call: TRBV28
clone_size: .
cdr3_nt: TGTGCCAGCAGGGACTCACTAGGTGGGCAGTTCTTC
cdr3_aa: CASRDSLGGQFF

d_call: TRBD1
j_call: TRBJ2-4
v_call: TRBV30
clone_size: .
cdr3_nt: TGTGCCTGGAGTATCAGGGGGAACCCCAAAAACATTCAGTACTTC
cdr3_aa: CAWSIRGNPKNIQYF

d_call: .
j_call: TRBJ1-1
v_call: TRBV2
clone_size: .
cdr3_nt: TGTGCCAGCCGCTCTTCTTCGGGCGACGGCACTGAAGCTTTCTTT
cdr3_aa: CASRSSSGDGTEAFF

d_call: TRBD2
j_call: TRBJ2-7
v_call: TRBV9
clone_size: many
cdr3_nt: TGTGCCAGCAGTCCCTGGACTAGCGGAAACTACGAGCAGTACTTC
cdr3_aa: CASSPWTSGNYEQYF

d_call: .
j_call: TRBJ2-7
v_call: TRBV2
clone_size: few
cdr3_nt: TGTGCCAGCAAAGGAAGGGGCTACGAGCAGTACTTC
cdr3_aa: CASKGRGYEQYF

d_call: .
j_call: TRBJ2-2
v_call: TRBV21-1
clone_size: .
cdr3_nt: TGTGCCAGCAGCAATTGTCCGGGAGGCACCGGGGAGCTGTTTTTT
cdr3_aa: CASSNCPGGTGELFF

d_call: TRBD1
j_call: TRBJ2-1
v_call: TRBV28
clone_size: .
cdr3_nt: TGTGCCAGCAGAACCGACAGGGGAAGCGGTTACAATGAGCAGTTCTTC
cdr3_aa: CASRTDRGSGYNEQFF

d_call: TRBD2
j_call: TRBJ2-3
v_call: TRBV6-6
clone_size: few
cdr3_nt: TGTGCCAGCAGCTTCCCCGGGACTAGCTCAGATACGCAGTATTTT
cdr3_aa: CASSFPGTSSDTQYF

d_call: .
j_call: TRBJ2-1
v_call: TRBV28
clone_size: .
cdr3_nt: TGTGCCAGCAGTTTGTCCCCCAATGAGCAGTTCTTC
cdr3_aa: CASSLSPNEQFF

d_call: TRBD2
j_call: TRBJ2-1
v_call: TRBV2
clone_size: .
cdr3_nt: TGTGCCAGCAGTGGGGATTACACTAGCGGGGATAGCTCCTACAATGAGCAGTTCTTC
cdr3_aa: CASSGDYTSGDSSYNEQFF